A single sample is the source of the 24 T cell receptor beta chains below, sequenced in a study of cytomegalovirus exposure and HLA in healthy donors. Primers: 60 Vbeta forward and 13 Jbeta reverse. TCRdb's table, derived via immunoSEQ multiplex PCR, lists solely in-frame clones and lacks some. The sample includes about 140,000 clones, roughly 77% seen only once; the top ten take approximately 10%. Sample: PBMCs. The receptor set was obtained from a man aged 18 to 35 in good health and CMV-seropositive.

The V gene is TRBV10-1, the J gene TRBJ2-1, with 13 bases lining up with TRBD2. The CDR3 runs to 16 residues. V lost 6 bases to trimming and J lost 4 bases; unmatched junction nucleotides: 6. Germline V gene sequence: CDR1 WNHNN, CDR2 SYGVQD (reference sequence). DNA of the CDR3: TGCGCCAGCAGGACTGGGACTAGCGGGGAATACAATGAGCAGTTCTTC. It specifies CASRTGTSGEYNEQFF.

The J gene is TRBJ1-1, the V gene TRBV30, with D unclear. Trimming removed 3 bases from V and 3 bases from J, with 11 bases in between. Germline V gene lookup returns CDR1 GTSNPN and CDR2 SVGIG (reference sequence). There are 13 residues in the CDR3. CDR3 DNA: TGTGCCTGGAGGGACGGACTCTACACTGAAGCTTTCTTT. This gives the protein CAWRDGLYTEAFF. Together with reference TRBV30 and TRBJ1-1, the CDR3 gives the full variable domain: SQTIHQWPATLVQPVGSPLSLECTVEGTSNPNLYWYRQAAGRGLQLLFYSVGIGQISSEVPQNLSASRPQDRQFILSSKKLLLSDSGFYLCAWRDGLYTEAFFGQGTRLTVV.

About this clone: Other nucleotide sequences in the sample specify the same CDR3. The rearrangement uses TRBV7-3 and TRBJ2-7; TRBD2 aligns across 8 bases. With V trimmed by 5 bases and J by 6 bases, 6 bases remained unmatched. CDR3 size: 13 residues. Per germline, CDR1 SGHTA and CDR2 FQGTGA. CDR3 protein: CASSLGLAGEQYF. The CDR3 DNA reads TGTGCCAGCAGCCTCGGACTAGCCGGCGAGCAGTACTTC.

The chain has TRBV28 and TRBJ2-1; maybe TRBD1 (5 bases). The V and J ends lost 6 bases and 5 bases respectively, with 8 bases between them. This CDR3 has 12 amino acids. Looked up from germline, CDR1 is MDHEN and CDR2 is SYDVKM. The CDR3 bases are TGTGCCAGCAGGGGGCCCCACAATGAGCAGTTCTTC. As protein: CASRGPHNEQFF. Supplemented by reference TRBV28 and TRBJ2-1, the full variable domain reads DVKVTQSSRYLVKRTGEKVFLECVQDMDHENMFWYRQDPGLGLRLIYFSYDVKMKEKGDIPEGYSVSREKKERFSLILESASTNQTSMYLCASRGPHNEQFFGPGTRLTVL.

CDR3 coding DNA: TGCGCCAGCAGCTTGCTTCCCGGGACAGGCCAAGAGACCCAGTACTTC. Protein product: CASSLLPGTGQETQYF. The V gene is TRBV5-1, the J gene TRBJ2-5; 8 bases fit TRBD1. Germline values: CDR1 SGHRS, CDR2 YFSETQ. J lost 1 base, V lost 1 base, and 6 bases had no gene match. The CDR3 sequence is 16 residues long.

The chain carries TRBV11-2 and TRBJ2-3, with 10 bases fitting TRBD2. The V gene's germline CDR1 is SGHAT and CDR2 FQNNGV. V dropped 2 bases and J dropped 5; count of bases not matched to a gene: 10. The CDR3 loop spans 17 amino acids. In DNA, the CDR3 is TGTGCCAGCAGCTTAATGGCTAGCGGGAGTACTGTAGATACGCAGTATTTT. Translation: CASSLMASGSTVDTQYF.

This clone has just a few counts. Because the CDR3 is missing its conserved closing phenylalanine or tryptophan, this is likely a read error. V gene TRBV7-2 combines with J gene TRBJ2-7; TRBD1 matches 8 bases. Germline V gives CDR1 SGHTA, CDR2 FQGNSA. CDR3 size: 13 residues. V was pared by 5 bases and J by 4 bases, with 4 bases of the junction left unmatched. The CDR3 DNA reads TGTGCCAGCAGCGCCAGACAGGGGTACGAGCAGTACCTC. This codes for CASSARQGYEQYL.

The chain carries TRBV20-1 and TRBJ2-7; 8 bases fit TRBD2. The CDR3 has 11 amino acids. Germline CDR1 DFQATT, CDR2 SNEGSKA (reference sequence). DNA of the CDR3: TGCAACCGCGGGGGGAAGTACGAGCAGTACTTC. Translating gives CNRGGKYEQYF.

The chain joins TRBV6-5 to TRBJ2-7; perhaps TRBD1 as D (5 bases). Trimming cost V 7 bases and J 2 bases, with 12 bases left between them. CDR1 is MNHEY, CDR2 SVGAGI, per germline. This CDR3 region has 13 residues. The CDR3 region has the DNA TGTGCCAGCACCGGGCAGGGCACCTACGAGCAGTACTTC. Its protein is CASTGQGTYEQYF.

The chain recombines TRBV11-2 with TRBJ1-1; D ambiguous. The CDR3 covers 12 residues. Looked up from germline, CDR1 is SGHAT and CDR2 is FQNNGV. Trimming took off 8 bases at V and 1 base at J, with 8 bases between the two ends. Here the CDR3 reads CASRPGNTEAFF. CDR3 DNA sequence: TGTGCCAGCCGACCGGGGAACACTGAAGCTTTCTTT.

CDR3 sequence reads: CATSRVGQNYEQYF. The DNA for the CDR3 is TGTGCCACCAGCAGAGTAGGACAGAACTACGAGCAGTACTTC. The chain combines TRBV15 with TRBJ2-7; D possibly corresponds to TRBD1 (6 bases). In germline, CDR1 is LNHNV, CDR2 YYDKDF (reference sequence). This CDR3 has 14 residues. Trimming shortened V by 1 base and J by 3 bases, and 10 bases separated the two germline ends.

This chain links TRBV7-9 with TRBJ1-1; D is uncertain. This CDR3 region has 13 residues. Germline V gives CDR1 SEHNR, CDR2 FQNEAQ (reference sequence). Trimming left V 0 bases short and J 1 base short, with 3 bases between. CDR3 loop: CASSLAANTEAFF. The CDR3 DNA reads TGTGCCAGCAGCTTAGCGGCGAACACTGAAGCTTTCTTT.

The chain employs TRBV19 and TRBJ2-5; D might be TRBD2 (6 bases). Near its end, the DNA agrees better with TRBJ2-7, so the J call may be wrong. CDR1 and CDR2 (germline): LNHDA, SQIVND (reference sequence). This CDR3 is built from 14 residues. CDR3 protein: CASSIGGAPYEQYF. The CDR3 nucleotides are TGTGCCAGTAGTATCGGAGGGGCACCCTACGAGCAGTACTTC.

This chain connects TRBV30 to TRBJ1-3; perhaps TRBD1 as D (6 bases). Germline values: CDR1 GTSNPN, CDR2 SVGIG (reference sequence). With 4 bases removed from V and 0 bases from J, the gap between germline ends came to 13 bases. The CDR3 totals 15 residues. Here the CDR3 DNA reads TGTGCCTGGACCGGACGGGGGGCCTCTGGAAACACCATATATTTT. Translating gives CAWTGRGASGNTIYF.

The rearrangement joins TRBV6-1 to TRBJ2-1; D perhaps matches TRBD2 (5 bases). The CDR3 sequence is 15 residues long. The germline V gene has CDR1 MNHNS and CDR2 SASEGT. Trimming took 2 bases from V and 6 from J, leaving 14 bases between them. CDR3 bases: TGTGCCAGCAGTGAAAGGAGGAGTCCTACCAATGAGCAGTTCTTC. Protein sequence: CASSERRSPTNEQFF.

The chain couples TRBV9 to TRBJ2-3; D remains unclear. The CDR3 is 16 residues long. Germline assignment: CDR1 SGDLS and CDR2 YYNGEE. Trimming left V 4 bases short and J 2 bases short, with 17 bases between. The CDR3 protein is CASSLSWQRNTDTQYF. In nucleotides, the CDR3 is TGTGCCAGCAGCTTGAGTTGGCAGAGGAACACAGATACGCAGTATTTT.

The chain couples TRBV25-1 to TRBJ2-5; 10 bases map to TRBD2. The CDR3 loop spans 15 amino acids. CDR1 and CDR2 (germline): MGHDK, SYGVNS. V lost 3 bases and J lost 2; bases outside the gene matches: 3. CDR3 DNA: TGTGCCAGCAGTGACATAGCGGGAGGTCAAGAGACCCAGTACTTC. This gives the protein CASSDIAGGQETQYF.

V and J are TRBV5-1 and TRBJ2-7; 10 bases match TRBD1. Per germline, CDR1 SGHRS and CDR2 YFSETQ. This CDR3 comprises 17 residues. Trimming took 1 base from V and 2 from J; bases not matched to a gene: 9. This CDR3 is CASSLLAGTGDTYEQYF. CDR3 bases: TGCGCCAGCAGCTTGTTGGCCGGGACAGGGGATACCTACGAGCAGTACTTC.

The chain couples TRBV11-2 to TRBJ2-7; D ambiguous. The germline V and J ends were trimmed by 1 base and 2 bases, with 12 bases remaining between them. Germline V gene sequence: CDR1 SGHAT, CDR2 FQNNGV. CDR3 length equals 15 residues. The CDR3 sequence is CASSLAPEAPYEQYF. The DNA of the CDR3 is TGTGCCAGCAGCTTAGCACCCGAGGCCCCCTACGAGCAGTACTTC. The whole variable domain, remainder taken from reference TRBV11-2 and TRBJ2-7, is EAGVAQSPRYKIIEKRQSVAFWCNPISGHATLYWYQQILGQGPKLLIQFQNNGVVDDSQLPKDRFSAERLKGVDSTLKIQPAKLEDSAVYLCASSLAPEAPYEQYFGPGTRLTVT.

This clone appeared once. The CDR3 DNA follows: TGTGCCAGTCGGCACGGACTAGTTACAGATACGCAGTATTTT. This encodes CASRHGLVTDTQYF. This rearrangement joins TRBV27 to TRBJ2-3, with 7 bases identical to TRBD2. Germline values: CDR1 MNHEY, CDR2 SMNVEV (reference sequence). V shed 9 bases, J shed 3 bases, and the junction held 9 bases outside the gene matches. The CDR3 has 14 residues.

V usage is TRBV7-3 and J usage is TRBJ2-7; 8 bases align to TRBD2. From germline, CDR1 is SGHTA and CDR2 FQGTGA. The V gene end was trimmed by 0 bases and the J gene end by 3 bases; junction bases not matched to a gene: 4. This CDR3 is built from 15 residues. The CDR3 loop reads CASSLTSGDGYEQYF. DNA for the CDR3: TGTGCCAGCAGCTTAACTAGCGGGGATGGCTACGAGCAGTACTTC.

Note on this clone: The junction differs from germline at one of its ends, possibly a read error. The chain has TRBV14 and TRBJ1-2, with TRBD1 identical over 8 bases. This CDR3 is 14 amino acids long. CDR1 and CDR2 from the germline V gene are SGHDN and FVKESK. In DNA form, the CDR3 reads TGTGCCAGCGGCCACGGACAGGGCTTCTATGGCTACACCTTC. Its protein product is CASGHGQGFYGYTF.

This clone was counted once. The chain has TRBV27 and TRBJ2-2; D may be TRBD1 (7 bases). The CDR3 extends over 17 amino acids. Germline V gene data show CDR1 as MNHEY and CDR2 as SMNVEV (reference sequence). Deletions cut 3 bases from V and 4 bases from J, with 18 bases between. The CDR3 nucleotides read TGTGCCAGCAGTTTGGGACCCGGGGGACAGATCACCGGGGAGCTGTTTTTT. Protein product: CASSLGPGGQITGELFF.

The chain links TRBV6-5 to TRBJ2-5, with D possibly TRBD1 on 6 matching bases. CDR3 length: 14 amino acids. V lost 6 bases, J lost 5 bases, and 16 bases lay in between. Germline CDR1 is MNHEY and CDR2 is SVGAGI. CDR3 loop: CASSQTGGRETQYF. The CDR3 bases are TGTGCCAGCAGCCAGACAGGCGGCCGGGAGACCCAGTACTTC.